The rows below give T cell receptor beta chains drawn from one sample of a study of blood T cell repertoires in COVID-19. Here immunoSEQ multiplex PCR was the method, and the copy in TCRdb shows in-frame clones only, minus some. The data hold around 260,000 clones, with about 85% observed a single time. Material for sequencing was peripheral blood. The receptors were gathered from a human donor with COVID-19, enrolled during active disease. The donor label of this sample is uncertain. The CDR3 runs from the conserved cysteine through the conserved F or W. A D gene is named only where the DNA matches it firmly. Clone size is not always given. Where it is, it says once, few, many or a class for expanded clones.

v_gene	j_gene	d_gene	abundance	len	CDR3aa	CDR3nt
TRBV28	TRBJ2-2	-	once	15	CASSSSRGLGGELFF	TGTGCCAGCAGTTCCTCGCGGGGGCTGGGTGGGGAGCTGTTTTTT
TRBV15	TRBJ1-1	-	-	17	CATSRDLLTGANTEAFF	TGTGCCACCAGCAGAGATCTCCTGACAGGAGCGAACACTGAAGCTTTCTTT
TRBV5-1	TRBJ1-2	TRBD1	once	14	CASSLGQGGYGYTF	TGCGCCAGCAGCTTGGGACAGGGTGGCTATGGCTACACCTTC
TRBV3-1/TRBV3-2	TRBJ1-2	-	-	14	CASSQGEVFYGYTF	TGTGCCAGCAGCCAAGGAGAGGTCTTCTATGGCTACACCTTC
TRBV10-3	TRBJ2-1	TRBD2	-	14	CAISAGGPSSEQFF	TGTGCCATCAGTGCGGGAGGGCCATCGAGTGAGCAGTTCTTC
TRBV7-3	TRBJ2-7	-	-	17	CASSNLENRGLAYEQYF	TGTGCCAGCAGCAACCTAGAGAACAGGGGACTAGCCTACGAGCAGTACTTC
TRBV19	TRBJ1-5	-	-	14	CASRRDTGYGPQHF	TGTGCCAGTAGGAGGGACACCGGTTACGGGCCCCAGCATTTT
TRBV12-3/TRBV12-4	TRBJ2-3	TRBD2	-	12	CASSFGTSLQYF	TGTGCCAGCAGTTTCGGGACTAGCCTGCAGTATTTT
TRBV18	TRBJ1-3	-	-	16	CASSPEKAGLGNTIYF	TGTGCCAGCTCACCCGAGAAGGCAGGCCTTGGAAACACCATATATTTT
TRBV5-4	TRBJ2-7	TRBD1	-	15	CASSRTGSRGNEQYF	TGTGCCAGCAGCCGGACAGGGAGTCGGGGTAACGAGCAGTACTTC
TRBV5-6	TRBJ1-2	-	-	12	CASSGTGYGYTF	TGTGCCAGCAGCGGTACAGGCTATGGCTACACCTTC
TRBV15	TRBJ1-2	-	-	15	CATSRDDSGAYGYTF	TGTGCCACCAGCAGAGATGATTCAGGGGCATATGGCTACACCTTC
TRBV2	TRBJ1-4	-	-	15	CASSENRVTNEKLFF	TGTGCCAGCAGCGAAAACAGGGTAACTAATGAAAAACTGTTTTTT
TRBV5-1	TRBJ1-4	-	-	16	CASSLATGSTNEKLFF	TGCGCCAGCAGCTTGGCTACAGGTTCAACTAATGAAAAACTGTTTTTT
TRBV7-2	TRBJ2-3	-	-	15	CASSLLGARADTQYF	TGTGCCAGCAGCTTATTAGGGGCTAGAGCAGATACGCAGTATTTT
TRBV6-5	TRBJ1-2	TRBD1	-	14	CASSSPGQNYGYTF	TGTGCCAGCAGTTCTCCGGGACAGAACTATGGCTACACCTTC
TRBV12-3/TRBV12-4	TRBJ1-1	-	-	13	CASSRNKNTEAFF	TGTGCCAGCAGTCGCAACAAGAACACTGAAGCTTTCTTT
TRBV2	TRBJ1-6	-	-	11	CASKSTSPLHF	TGTGCCAGCAAGAGTACCTCACCCCTCCACTTT
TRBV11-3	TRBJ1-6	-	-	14	CASSQSGVNSPLHF	TGTGCCAGCAGCCAGAGCGGGGTGAATTCACCCCTCCACTTT
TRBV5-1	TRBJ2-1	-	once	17	CASSSQAGSLQYNEQFF	TGCGCCAGCAGCTCGCAAGCAGGGTCCCTTCAGTACAATGAGCAGTTCTTC
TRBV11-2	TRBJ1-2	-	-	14	CASSFLDSPYGYTF	TGTGCCAGCAGCTTTCTCGACAGCCCCTATGGCTACACCTTC
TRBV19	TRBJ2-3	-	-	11	CASSASDTQYF	TGTGCCAGTAGCGCGTCAGATACGCAGTATTTT
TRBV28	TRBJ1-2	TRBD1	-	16	CASSSPRTGRDYGYTF	TGTGCCAGCAGTTCGCCCCGGACAGGCCGAGACTATGGCTACACCTTC
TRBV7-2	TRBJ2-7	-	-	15	CASSLAPGSSYEQYF	TGTGCCAGCAGCTTAGCGCCAGGCAGCTCCTACGAGCAGTACTTC
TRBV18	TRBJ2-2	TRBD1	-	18	CASSPPGQVLANTGELFF	TGTGCCAGCTCACCACCAGGACAGGTCCTCGCGAACACCGGGGAGCTGTTTTTT
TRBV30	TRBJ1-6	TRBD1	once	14	CAWSAGQQNSPLHF	TGTGCCTGGAGTGCGGGACAGCAAAATTCACCCCTCCACTTT
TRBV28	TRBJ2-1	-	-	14	CASSLRQGLTEQFF	TGTGCCAGCAGTTTAAGGCAGGGGTTGACTGAGCAGTTCTTC
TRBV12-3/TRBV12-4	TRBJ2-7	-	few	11	CASSRQGSLNF	TGTGCCAGCAGTAGGCAGGGGTCTCTGAACTTC
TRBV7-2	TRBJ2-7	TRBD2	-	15	CASSSHPGGAYEQYF	TGTGCCAGCAGCTCGCATCCGGGGGGGGCCTACGAGCAGTACTTC
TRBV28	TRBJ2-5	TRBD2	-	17	CASSARGVEREGKTQYF	TGTGCCAGCAGTGCTCGTGGGGTGGAACGGGAGGGAAAGACCCAGTACTTC
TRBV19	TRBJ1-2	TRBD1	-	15	CASSTRQGKGYGYTF	TGTGCCAGTAGTACCCGACAGGGTAAAGGCTATGGCTACACCTTC
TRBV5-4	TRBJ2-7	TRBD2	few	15	CASSWTSGRSSEQYF	TGTGCCAGCAGCTGGACTAGCGGGAGAAGTTCCGAGCAGTACTTC
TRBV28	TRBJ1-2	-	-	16	CASTAGGGALRNGYTF	TGTGCCAGCACCGCCGGGGGGGGTGCCCTTAGAAATGGCTACACCTTC
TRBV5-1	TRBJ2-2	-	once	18	CASSLVAGPIRNAGELFF	TGCGCCAGCAGCTTGGTGGCAGGGCCAATCCGTAACGCCGGGGAGCTGTTTTTT